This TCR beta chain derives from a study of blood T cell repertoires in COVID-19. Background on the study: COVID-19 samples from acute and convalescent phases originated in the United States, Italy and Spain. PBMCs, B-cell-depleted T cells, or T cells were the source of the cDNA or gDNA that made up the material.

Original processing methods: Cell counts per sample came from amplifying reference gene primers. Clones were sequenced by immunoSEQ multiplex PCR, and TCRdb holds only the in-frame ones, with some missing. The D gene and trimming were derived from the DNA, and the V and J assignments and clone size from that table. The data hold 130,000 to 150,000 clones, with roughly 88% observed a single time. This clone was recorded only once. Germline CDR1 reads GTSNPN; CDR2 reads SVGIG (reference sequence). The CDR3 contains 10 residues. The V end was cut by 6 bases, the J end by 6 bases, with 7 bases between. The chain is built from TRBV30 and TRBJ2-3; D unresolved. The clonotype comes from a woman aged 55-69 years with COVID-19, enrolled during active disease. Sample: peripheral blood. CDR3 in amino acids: CACREDTQYF. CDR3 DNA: TGTGCCTGTCGTGAGGATACGCAGTATTTT.